These 2 T cell receptor beta chains were sequenced from one sample in a study of beta chain features in type 1 diabetes (dated by TCRdb to the late 2010s). Library preparation was by the immunoSEQ multiplex PCR assay. The entire amount of isolated RNA was reverse transcribed using the High Capacity cDNA Reverse Transcription Kit, so the sequenced TCRB transcripts were expressed ones. Held by TCRdb, this immuneACCESS table contains in-frame sequences only and omits some clones. Under half of the omission traces to an unresolved V gene where checked; the cause of the rest is unknown. This sample has a few hundred thousand clones in its table, and around 30% of those were observed once. The top ten constitute 0.06% to 0.07% of the sample. Sequencing was carried out using naive CD4+ T cells from blood. The cell subset or site label of this sample denotes: true naive CD4+ T cells. These receptors came from a man between 18 and 29 years old in good health.

This clone was counted between two and nine times. This chain uses TRBV5-4 with TRBJ2-7; TRBD2 aligns across 12 bases. Trimming cost V 4 bases and J 2 bases; bases outside gene matches: 4. This CDR3 region has 15 residues. CDR1 is SGHNT, CDR2 YYREEE, per germline (reference sequence). In DNA form, the CDR3 reads TGTGCCAGCAGCATGACTAGCGGGGGTCCCTACGAGCAGTACTTC. Translation: CASSMTSGGPYEQYF.

Only a few counts were recorded for this clone. J is TRBJ1-3 and V is TRBV9; D not certain. The V end lost 4 bases, the J end lost 0 bases, and 14 bases lay between the germline ends. Germline-derived CDR1 and CDR2 are SGDLS and YYNGEE. There are 16 residues in the CDR3. In DNA, the CDR3 is TGTGCCAGCAGCCGAATCGTCGGGAGCTCTGGAAACACCATATATTTT. Encoded protein: CASSRIVGSSGNTIYF.